This TCR beta chain came from a study of blood T cell repertoires in COVID-19. About the research overall: COVID-19 samples collected from the United States, Italy and Spain covered acute and convalescent phases. From T cells, B-cell-depleted T cells, or PBMCs came the material, which was cDNA or gDNA.

In the authors' workflow: Amplification from reference gene primers served as the basis for estimated nucleated cell counts. Method: immunoSEQ multiplex PCR; TCRdb's copy keeps in-frame clones and lacks some. That table gives V, J and clone size, and the DNA gave D and trimming. The sample has roughly 480,000 clones, roughly 89% seen once. The Seattle patients joined while their infection was active and were tracked longitudinally afterward. V shed 6 bases and J 5 bases; nucleotides not matched to a gene: 1. The CDR3 loop spans 11 amino acids. Germline-derived CDR1 and CDR2 are SGHDT and YYEEEE. This clonotype originated in a man between 18 and 35 years old with COVID-19, enrolled during active disease. Specimen: peripheral blood. The J gene is TRBJ2-5, the V gene TRBV5-6; 7 bases agree with TRBD1. Here the CDR3 reads CASTGGETQYF. The CDR3 nucleotides read TGTGCCAGCACAGGGGGTGAGACCCAGTACTTC.